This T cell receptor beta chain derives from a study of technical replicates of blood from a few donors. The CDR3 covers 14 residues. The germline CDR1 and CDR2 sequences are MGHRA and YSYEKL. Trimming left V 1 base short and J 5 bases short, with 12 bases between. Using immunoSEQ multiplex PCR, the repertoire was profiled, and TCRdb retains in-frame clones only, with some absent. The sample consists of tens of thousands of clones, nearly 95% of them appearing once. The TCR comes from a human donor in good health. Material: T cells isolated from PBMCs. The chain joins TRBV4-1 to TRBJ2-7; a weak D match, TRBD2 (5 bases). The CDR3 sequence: CASSQGPDGDEQYF. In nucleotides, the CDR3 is TGCGCCAGCAGCCAAGGACCGGACGGGGACGAGCAGTACTTC.